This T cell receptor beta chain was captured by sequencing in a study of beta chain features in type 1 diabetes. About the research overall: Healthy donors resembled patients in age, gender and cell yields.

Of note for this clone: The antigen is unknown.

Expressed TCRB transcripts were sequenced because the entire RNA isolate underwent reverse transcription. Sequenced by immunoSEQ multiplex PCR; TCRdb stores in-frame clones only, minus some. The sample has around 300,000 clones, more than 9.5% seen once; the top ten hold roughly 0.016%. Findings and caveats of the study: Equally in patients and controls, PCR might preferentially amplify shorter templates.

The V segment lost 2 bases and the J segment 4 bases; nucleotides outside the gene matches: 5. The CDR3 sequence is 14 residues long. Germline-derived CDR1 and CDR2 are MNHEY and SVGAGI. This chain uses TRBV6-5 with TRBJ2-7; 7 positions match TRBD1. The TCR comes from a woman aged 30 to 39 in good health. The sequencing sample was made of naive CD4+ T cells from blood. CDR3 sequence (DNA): TGTGCCAGCAGTTACGCCAGGGGGACATACGAGCAGTACTTC. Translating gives CASSYARGTYEQYF.